The rows below give T cell receptor beta chains drawn from one sample of a study of chemoradiotherapy in HPV16-positive cancers. Libraries were prepared by immunoSEQ multiplex PCR; TCRdb keeps only in-frame clonotypes and omits some of them. The sample has approximately 38,000 clones, around 80% seen once; the top ten hold approximately 4.2%. The sequencing here drew on blood, taken from a patient who underwent chemoradiotherapy. The receptors here all came from a human donor with HPV-associated anogenital cancer. Both conserved end residues are part of each CDR3. A D gene is named only where the DNA matches it firmly. Size values are once, few and many counts, or a class for expanded clones, and some rows have none.

TRBD1	TRBV10-3	-	TRBJ2-7	TGTGCCACGACCGGGACAGGGGTGGAGCAGTACTTC	CATTGTGVEQYF
-	TRBV10-3	once	TRBJ1-5	TGTGCCATAAGGACTGGCGGTCAGCCCCAGCATTTT	CAIRTGGQPQHF
-	TRBV4-1	-	TRBJ2-3	TGCGCCAGCAGAGAGGGGGGCCTCTCAGATACGCAGTATTTT	CASREGGLSDTQYF
-	TRBV29-1	-	TRBJ1-1	TGCAGCGCAGGGGAAGGGCGCACTGAAGCTTTCTTT	CSAGEGRTEAFF
-	TRBV7-2	-	TRBJ1-5	TGTGCCAGCAGCTTAGGGGGATTTGGGCGCAATCAGCCCCAGCATTTT	CASSLGGFGRNQPQHF
-	TRBV4-1	-	TRBJ1-1	TGCGCCAGCAGCCATATCGATAGGTTGAACACTGAAGCTTTCTTT	CASSHIDRLNTEAFF
-	TRBV7-8	-	TRBJ1-2	TGTGCCAGCAGCTTAAGGGGGGCGCAGATCAGTGGCTACACCTTC	CASSLRGAQISGYTF
-	TRBV18	-	TRBJ2-7	TGTGCCAGCTCACCTGCAGGGAGCTCCTACGAGCAGTACTTC	CASSPAGSSYEQYF
-	TRBV6-1	few	TRBJ1-5	TGTGCCACCAAGACAGGACTTAGCAATCAGCCCCAGCATTTT	CATKTGLSNQPQHF
TRBD2	TRBV14	-	TRBJ2-1	TGTGCCAGCAGCCCCACTAGCGGGGGGGCCAATGAGCAGTTCTTC	CASSPTSGGANEQFF
-	TRBV14	-	TRBJ2-2	TGTGCCAGCAGCCTCAAGTCGGGTGTGGAGCTGTTTTTT	CASSLKSGVELFF
-	TRBV5-5	-	TRBJ2-7	TGTGCCAGCAGCTTGGAGTGGTCAGACTCCTACGAGCAGTACTTC	CASSLEWSDSYEQYF
-	TRBV18	few	TRBJ1-2	TGTGCCAGCTCACCATTCGGAGGGCTTGCGTCTCAATACCTCTATAACTATGGCTACACCTTC	CASSPFGGLASQYLYNYGYTF
-	TRBV7-2	-	TRBJ1-1	TGTGCCAGCCAGGAGAAGGGGATGGACACTGAAGCTTTCTTT	CASQEKGMDTEAFF
TRBD1	TRBV6-5	-	TRBJ1-5	TGTGCCAGCAGTGGGACAGTCGACCAGCCCCAGCATTTT	CASSGTVDQPQHF
-	TRBV29-1	-	TRBJ2-7	TGCAGCGTCCGAACAGGGCCCTACGAGCAGTACTTC	CSVRTGPYEQYF
TRBD1	TRBV6-1	few	TRBJ1-5	TGTGCCAGCAGTTGGACAGGGGGTGTGGATCAGCCCCAGCATTTT	CASSWTGGVDQPQHF
-	TRBV7-2	-	TRBJ1-5	TGTGCCAGCAGCTTAGAAGCGAGGCAGCCCCAGCATTTT	CASSLEARQPQHF
-	TRBV7-9	-	TRBJ1-2	TGTGCCAGCAGCTTAGCAATTGGAGGGAATGGCTACACCTTC	CASSLAIGGNGYTF
-	TRBV9	-	TRBJ2-1	TGTGCCAGCAGCGTAGGGACTGCCCCCTACAATGAGCAGTTCTTC	CASSVGTAPYNEQFF
TRBD1	TRBV11-2	-	TRBJ1-3	TGTGCCAGCAGCTTAGCAGACAGGGGGCGAGGAAACACCATATATTTT	CASSLADRGRGNTIYF
-	TRBV2	-	TRBJ2-7	TGTGCCAGCCGGAGGGACCGAAGATCCTACGAGCAGTACTTC	CASRRDRRSYEQYF
-	TRBV30	-	TRBJ2-1	TGTGCCTGGACCGTAGAGACGACCCGCAACTACAATGAGCAGTTCTTC	CAWTVETTRNYNEQFF
-	TRBV29-1	few	TRBJ1-1	TGCAGCGTTGCGGACGGAGTAGGAGCTGAAGCTTTCTTT	CSVADGVGAEAFF
-	TRBV7-3	-	TRBJ1-1	TGTGCCAGCAGCCCATATCTACGGAGGGACGGCAACACTGAAGCTTTCTTT	CASSPYLRRDGNTEAFF
-	TRBV5-4	-	TRBJ2-6	TGTGCCAGCAGCCCTGTAACGGCTGGGGCCAACGTCCTGACTTTC	CASSPVTAGANVLTF
TRBD1	TRBV5-4	-	TRBJ2-3	TGTGCCAGCAGCTCGAGGACAGGGACAGATACGCAGTATTTT	CASSSRTGTDTQYF
TRBD1	TRBV27	-	TRBJ2-7	TGTGCCAGCAGTGACCTCGGACAGGGGTCCTACGAGCAGTACTTC	CASSDLGQGSYEQYF
-	TRBV5-1	-	TRBJ1-1	TGCGCCAGCAGCGGAGGAGGGGGGCAGAATGAAGCTTTCTTT	CASSGGGGQNEAFF
-	TRBV7-2	-	TRBJ2-2	TGTGCCAGCAGCCAGCGATCCCCCGCAGTCCCCGGGGAGCTGTTTTTT	CASSQRSPAVPGELFF
-	TRBV25-1	few	TRBJ1-5	TGTGCCAGCAGTGAAATGGGGAATCAGCCCCAGCATTTT	CASSEMGNQPQHF
-	TRBV15	-	TRBJ1-3	TGTGCCACCAGCTCGCTAAACACCATATATTTT	CATSSLNTIYF
TRBD1	TRBV19	few	TRBJ1-5	TGTGCCAGTAGTATCGGTCCACAGGGGCAGCCCCAGCATTTT	CASSIGPQGQPQHF
-	TRBV7-2	-	TRBJ1-1	TGTGCCAGCAGCTTAGAACCGTTAGGCATCGCGAGGGAAGCTTTCTTT	CASSLEPLGIAREAFF
TRBD2	TRBV7-3	few	TRBJ2-7	TGTGCCAGCAGCTACTTAGCGGGGGGCCAATACGAGCAGTACTTC	CASSYLAGGQYEQYF
-	TRBV11-3	once	TRBJ2-5	TGTGCCAGCAGCTTTGGGACGGCTCAAGAGACCCAGTACTTC	CASSFGTAQETQYF
TRBD2	TRBV6-4	-	TRBJ2-1	TGTGCCAGCAGTGAGGAGGCGGGGGGCTCGCACAATGAGCAGTTCTTC	CASSEEAGGSHNEQFF
TRBD2	TRBV11-3	-	TRBJ2-2	TGTGCCAGCAGCTTCGAGACTAGCGGGCCCGGGGAGCTGTTTTTT	CASSFETSGPGELFF
TRBD1	TRBV30	-	TRBJ1-4	TGTGCCTGGAACGACAGGGAAGGCGAAAAACTGTTTTTT	CAWNDREGEKLFF
-	TRBV5-1	-	TRBJ1-2	TGCGCCAGCAGCCCCCAGGGACCCTCTGGGGGCTACACCTTC	CASSPQGPSGGYTF
-	TRBV4-1	few	TRBJ1-2	TGCGCCAGCAGTCTAGCAGGGGAGAAGGGCTACACCTTC	CASSLAGEKGYTF